This T cell receptor (beta chain) was documented in a study of blood T cell repertoires in COVID-19. Profiled with immunoSEQ multiplex PCR; TCRdb holds only in-frame clones, not every one. The sample includes 250,000 to 350,000 clones, around 87% seen only once; the top ten take approximately 7.8%. Trimming at V came to 1 base and at J to 10 bases, leaving 3 bases not matched to a gene. The germline V gene encodes CDR1 GTSNPN and CDR2 SVGIG (reference sequence). The CDR3 is 12 residues long. The sequence was obtained from a woman between 50 and 59 years old who had recovered from COVID-19. Sequencing was carried out using peripheral blood. V usage is TRBV30 and J usage is TRBJ1-2; 10 bases are a match to TRBD1. The CDR3 DNA reads TGTGCCTGGAGTGCTGGGACAGGGGTCTACACCTTC. It codes for CAWSAGTGVYTF.